This is a list of T cell receptor beta chains from one sample in a study of T cell changes during pregnancy in multiple sclerosis. TCRdb keeps only in-frame clones here, not all; method: immunoSEQ multiplex PCR. The table shows about 44,000 clones, with around 92% occurring only once. Sample: CD4+ T cells from peripheral blood mononuclear cells, taken in the third trimester of pregnancy. Receptor source: a female donor with multiple sclerosis, enrolled in a pregnancy study. The CDR3 runs from the conserved cysteine through the conserved F or W. The order of the fields is clone size, D gene, J gene, V gene, CDR3 protein, CDR3 DNA. D genes are given only for firm matches. Expanded clones get a size class; other rows say once, few or many, or leave the size out.

few	-	TRBJ2-2	TRBV7-6	CASSLVVGGTGELFF	TGTGCCAGCAGCCTAGTGGTCGGGGGAACCGGGGAGCTGTTTTTT
-	-	TRBJ2-1	TRBV11-2	CASSLTVASSTEQFF	TGTGCCAGCAGCTTAACGGTAGCGAGTAGCACTGAGCAGTTCTTC
-	-	TRBJ2-1	TRBV7-9	CASSLETYSDGNEQFF	TGTGCCAGCAGCCTTGAGACTTATTCAGACGGCAATGAGCAGTTCTTC
-	TRBD1	TRBJ2-7	TRBV28	CASSLAQGYEQYF	TGTGCCAGCAGTTTGGCACAGGGGTACGAGCAGTACTTC
-	-	TRBJ2-2	TRBV7-6	CASSLKGYSIEGTGELFF	TGTGCCAGCAGCTTAAAAGGTTACTCGATTGAGGGAACTGGGGAGCTGTTTTTT
-	TRBD2	TRBJ2-7	TRBV7-2	CASSLVVSGRAREQYF	TGTGCCAGCAGCTTAGTGGTTAGCGGGAGGGCTCGGGAGCAGTACTTC
-	-	TRBJ1-5	TRBV28	CASSLSLAGNQPQHF	TGTGCCAGCAGTTTGAGTCTGGCGGGCAATCAGCCCCAGCATTTT
-	TRBD1	TRBJ1-2	TRBV12-5	CASGRDSLNYGYTF	TGTGCTAGTGGCAGGGACAGCCTTAACTATGGCTACACCTTC
-	-	TRBJ1-2	TRBV5-6	CASSLFRAVYGYTF	TGTGCCAGCAGCTTGTTCAGGGCCGTCTATGGCTACACCTTC
-	-	TRBJ1-4	TRBV2	CASSEEGILNEKLFF	TGTGCCAGCAGTGAGGAGGGAATACTGAATGAAAAACTGTTTTTT
-	TRBD2	TRBJ2-2	TRBV19	CASDRRGGNTGELFF	TGTGCCAGCGACCGTCGGGGGGGGAACACCGGGGAGCTGTTTTTT
-	-	TRBJ2-1	TRBV5-3	CARSSQDYDNEQFF	TGTGCCAGAAGTTCGCAGGACTACGACAATGAGCAGTTCTTC
-	TRBD2	TRBJ2-1	TRBV5-5	CASSFVLAGVRGEQFF	TGTGCCAGCAGCTTTGTGCTAGCGGGAGTTAGGGGTGAGCAGTTCTTC
-	-	TRBJ2-7	TRBV4-2	CASSQAGTISSYEQYF	TGTGCCAGCAGCCAAGCCGGGACAATCAGCTCCTACGAGCAGTACTTC
few	TRBD1	TRBJ1-1	TRBV5-6	CASSLYSGTAGWGEAFF	TGTGCCAGCAGCTTGTATTCCGGGACAGCCGGCTGGGGTGAAGCTTTCTTT
-	TRBD2	TRBJ2-6	TRBV5-8	CASSGAGTSGLSGANVLTF	TGTGCCAGCAGCGGCGCCGGGACTAGCGGACTCTCTGGGGCCAACGTCCTGACTTTC
-	-	TRBJ1-1	TRBV20-1	CSARDRTETFF	TGCAGTGCTAGAGATCGCACTGAAACTTTCTTT
-	-	TRBJ2-5	TRBV5-4	CASNRDFQETQYF	TGTGCCAGCAATCGGGACTTTCAAGAGACCCAGTACTTC
-	TRBD2	TRBJ2-3	TRBV7-2	CASQKTGSGLAGVRDTQYF	TGTGCCAGTCAGAAGACAGGGTCAGGACTAGCGGGAGTCAGGGATACGCAGTATTTT
-	TRBD1	TRBJ2-7	TRBV27	CASSKRQGSIYEQYF	TGTGCCAGCAGCAAGAGACAGGGGAGTATCTACGAGCAGTACTTC
-	TRBD1	TRBJ1-4	TRBV5-5	CASSYPRQGLNEKLFF	TGTGCCAGCAGCTATCCTAGACAGGGGTTAAATGAAAAACTGTTTTTT
-	TRBD1	TRBJ1-1	TRBV7-3	CASSLWDRGGLLAFF	TGTGCCAGCAGCTTATGGGACAGGGGAGGGTTGTTAGCTTTCTTT
-	TRBD1	TRBJ2-5	TRBV5-4	CASSLQGRETQYF	TGTGCCAGCAGCTTACAGGGGAGAGAGACCCAGTACTTC
-	-	TRBJ2-3	TRBV11-2	CASSFMDWNTDTQYF	TGTGCCAGCAGCTTTATGGACTGGAACACAGATACGCAGTATTTT
-	TRBD2	TRBJ2-5	TRBV9	CASSVDGSGRVGLQETQYF	TGTGCCAGCAGCGTAGATGGTAGCGGGAGGGTGGGGCTCCAAGAGACCCAGTACTTC
-	-	TRBJ2-5	TRBV5-4	CASSFRGRQETQYF	TGTGCCAGCAGCTTCCGCGGTCGTCAAGAGACCCAGTACTTC
-	-	TRBJ2-1	TRBV27	CASSRRWSLDNEQFF	TGTGCCAGCAGTCGCCGGTGGAGTCTTGACAATGAGCAGTTCTTC
-	TRBD2	TRBJ2-1	TRBV18	CASALAGGYNEQFF	TGTGCCAGCGCCCTAGCGGGGGGCTACAATGAGCAGTTCTTC
-	TRBD1	TRBJ2-7	TRBV10-3	CAISDPGQGAYEQYF	TGTGCCATCAGTGATCCGGGACAGGGGGCCTACGAGCAGTACTTC
-	-	TRBJ2-6	TRBV5-1	CASSLALGAGANVLTF	TGCGCCAGCAGCTTGGCCTTAGGGGCTGGGGCCAACGTCCTGACTTTC
-	TRBD2	TRBJ2-5	TRBV7-2	CASSFGGRTEETQYF	TGTGCCAGCAGCTTTGGCGGGAGAACCGAAGAGACCCAGTACTTC
-	-	TRBJ1-2	TRBV19	CASSIVGRLTKDYTF	TGTGCCAGTAGTATAGTAGGACGCCTGACTAAAGACTACACCTTC
-	TRBD1	TRBJ1-4	TRBV27	CASRNTGQHNEKLFF	TGTGCCAGCAGAAACACGGGACAGCATAATGAAAAACTGTTTTTT
-	-	TRBJ1-2	TRBV19	CASSMGAGSNYGYTF	TGTGCCAGTAGTATGGGTGCAGGATCTAACTATGGCTACACCTTC
-	TRBD1	TRBJ2-7	TRBV7-9	CASSRTGEGTYEQYF	TGTGCCAGCAGCCGGACAGGGGAAGGGACCTACGAGCAGTACTTC
-	-	TRBJ1-4	TRBV6-6	CASSYGRNEKLFF	TGTGCCAGCAGTTACGGTAGAAATGAAAAACTGTTTTTT
-	TRBD2	TRBJ2-7	TRBV6-1	CASSPGTTISGEQYF	TGTGCCAGCAGCCCCGGGACTACTATATCGGGCGAGCAGTACTTC
-	TRBD1	TRBJ1-3	TRBV5-5	CASRKTGGNNGNTIYF	TGTGCCAGCAGAAAGACAGGGGGCAATAATGGAAACACCATATATTTT
-	TRBD2	TRBJ2-3	TRBV7-2	CASSESGTSRTDTQYF	TGTGCCAGCAGCGAATCCGGGACTAGTCGCACAGATACGCAGTATTTT
-	-	TRBJ1-2	TRBV2	CASSVDSFYGYTF	TGTGCCAGCAGTGTCGACAGTTTCTATGGCTACACCTTC
-	-	TRBJ2-7	TRBV2	CASRDRETSYEQYF	TGTGCCAGCAGGGACCGGGAGACCTCCTACGAGCAGTACTTC
-	TRBD1	TRBJ2-7	TRBV2	CASSDPGQTLYEQYF	TGTGCCAGCAGTGATCCGGGACAGACCCTCTACGAGCAGTACTTC
-	TRBD2	TRBJ2-1	TRBV7-2	CASSPPGLAGVGEQFF	TGTGCCAGCAGCCCCCCGGGACTAGCGGGAGTTGGTGAGCAGTTCTTC
-	TRBD2	TRBJ2-5	TRBV7-2	CASNPGGGETQYF	TGTGCCAGCAACCCGGGGGGGGGAGAGACCCAGTACTTC
-	-	TRBJ1-1	TRBV28	CASSKFGGKAFF	TGTGCCAGCAGTAAGTTTGGGGGGAAGGCTTTCTTT
-	TRBD2	TRBJ2-1	TRBV4-1	CASSQVWGGEQFF	TGCGCCAGCAGCCAAGTCTGGGGGGGTGAGCAGTTCTTC
-	TRBD1	TRBJ1-3	TRBV7-2	CASSLVRGSPGNTIYF	TGTGCCAGCAGCTTAGTCAGGGGGTCCCCTGGAAACACCATATATTTT
-	TRBD1	TRBJ2-7	TRBV6-5	CASSYDRGNEQYF	TGTGCCAGCAGTTACGACAGGGGGAACGAGCAGTACTTC
-	-	TRBJ2-1	TRBV11-3	CASSPLGPSYNEQFF	TGTGCCAGCAGCCCACTAGGGCCGTCCTACAATGAGCAGTTCTTC
-	TRBD2	TRBJ2-3	TRBV30	CAWSVLSPLGGRAGDTQYF	TGTGCCTGGAGTGTACTATCCCCTTTGGGCGGGAGGGCCGGAGATACGCAGTATTTT
medium-sized	-	TRBJ2-7	TRBV7-8	CASSLGRDYEQYF	TGTGCCAGCAGCCTTGGACGGGATTACGAGCAGTACTTC
-	TRBD1	TRBJ2-3	TRBV7-9	CASSLRTGGVPQDTQYF	TGTGCCAGCAGCTTAAGGACAGGGGGAGTCCCCCAAGATACGCAGTATTTT
-	-	TRBJ1-3	TRBV28	CASRLTGIQGNTIYF	TGTGCCAGCAGACTAACCGGGATCCAAGGAAACACCATATATTTT
-	-	TRBJ2-7	TRBV28	CASSFRGSGYEQYF	TGTGCCAGCAGTTTTCGAGGGTCTGGGTACGAGCAGTACTTC
-	TRBD1	TRBJ2-5	TRBV30	CAWDTGAETQYF	TGTGCCTGGGATACAGGGGCAGAGACCCAGTACTTC
-	TRBD2	TRBJ2-1	TRBV6-5	CASSLAGIAYNEQFF	TGTGCCAGCAGTCTAGCGGGGATAGCCTACAATGAGCAGTTCTTC
-	TRBD2	TRBJ2-3	TRBV13	CASSPDRLAASAVDTQYF	TGTGCCAGCAGCCCGGACAGACTAGCGGCCTCCGCCGTAGATACGCAGTATTTT
-	-	TRBJ2-2	TRBV11-2	CASSFSYWRGKTGGELFF	TGTGCCAGCAGCTTCTCCTACTGGCGCGGGAAAACGGGCGGGGAGCTGTTTTTT
-	-	TRBJ1-1	TRBV28	CASSFQGGAGTEAFF	TGTGCCAGCAGTTTTCAGGGAGGGGCCGGGACTGAAGCTTTCTTT
-	-	TRBJ2-1	TRBV6-5	CASSLANANDEQFF	TGTGCCAGCAGTTTAGCGAACGCGAACGATGAGCAGTTCTTC